These 26 T cell receptor beta chains came from one sample sequenced in a study of shared clonotypes between healthy human individuals (dated by TCRdb to 2018 to 2021). Library preparation was by the immunoSEQ multiplex PCR assay. TCRdb mirrors the immuneACCESS table, restricted to in-frame sequences. Some clones are absent from its copies; in checked studies, under half trace to an unresolved V gene, and the reason for the others is unknown. This sample has 850,000 to 1,100,000 clones in its table, and about 80% of those were observed once. The leading ten clones occupy 0.89% of the sample. Source material: memory CD4+ T cells from PBMCs. The label giving this sample's cell subset or site can be read as: CD45RA-negative fraction. The receptors derive from a man aged 18 to 30 in good health. Some clones in this sample may be carry-over from other donors' samples.

This clone was counted only a few times. The V call is TRBV6-6, the J call TRBJ2-5; the D is unclear. V gave up 3 bases and J gave up 6 bases, with 11 bases separating them. The CDR3 loop spans 13 amino acids. Germline values: CDR1 MNHNY, CDR2 SVGAGI (reference sequence). CDR3 nucleotides: TGTGCCAGCAGTTATTCGGAAAGTCAGACCCAGTACTTC. Residues: CASSYSESQTQYF.

Concerning this clone itself: This may be a read error, as it is one base from a much larger clone. The chain links TRBV21-1 to TRBJ1-1; the table's TRBD1 call for D was not verified on the DNA. TRBV21-1 is shown as a pseudogene. The CDR3 covers 13 residues. In nucleotides, the CDR3 is TGTGCCAGCAGCCAGACAGCGAACACTGAAGCTTTCTTT. Translated, it gives CASSQTANTEAFF.

CDR3 region: CASSEGTGGHQPQHF. CDR3 coding DNA: TGTGCCAGCAGTGAAGGGACAGGGGGTCATCAGCCCCAGCATTTT. The genes are TRBV6-1 and TRBJ1-5, with TRBD1 matching over 10 bases. Trimming took 1 base from V and 5 from J; bases not matched to a gene: 2. The germline V gene has CDR1 MNHNS and CDR2 SASEGT. This CDR3 has 15 amino acids.

This clone has ten or more counts. A much larger clone differs by one base, so this may be a read error. This CDR3 is also generated by other DNA sequences in the sample. The CDR3 nucleotides read TGTGCCAGCAGCGGGACAGGGGGTCAGCCCCAGCATTTT. Residues: CASSGTGGQPQHF. The chain combines TRBV27 with TRBJ1-5, with 11 bases aligning to TRBD1. CDR1 and CDR2 (germline): MNHEY, SMNVEV (reference sequence). This CDR3 is 13 amino acids long. The junction had 1 base not matched to a gene; V was cut back by 6 bases and J by 6 bases.

About this clone: This sample includes further DNA sequences coding for the same CDR3. The chain uses TRBV2 and TRBJ2-7; TRBD1 agrees at 8 bases. With V trimmed by 6 bases and J by 0 bases, 4 bases remained unmatched. Germline V gene data show CDR1 as SNHLY and CDR2 as FYNNEI. The CDR3 length is 14 residues. CDR3 protein: CASSAGTGSYEQYF. As DNA, the CDR3 is TGTGCCAGCAGCGCCGGGACAGGCTCCTACGAGCAGTACTTC.

The rearrangement joins TRBV7-2 to TRBJ1-5; no definite D call. This CDR3 contains 13 residues. Trimming cost V 1 base and J 4 bases, with 5 bases left between them. Germline V gene lookup returns CDR1 SGHTA and CDR2 FQGNSA. In DNA, the CDR3 is TGTGCCAGCAGCTTAGTACAGAATCAGCCCCAGCATTTT. This encodes CASSLVQNQPQHF. The full variable domain, rest sourced from reference TRBV7-2 and TRBJ1-5, is GAGVSQSPSNKVTEKGKDVELRCDPISGHTALYWYRQSLGQGLEFLIYFQGNSAPDKSGLPSDRFSAERTGGSVSTLTIQRTQQEDSAVYLCASSLVQNQPQHFGDGTRLSIL.

The chain is built from TRBV4-2 and TRBJ2-1; 11 bases match TRBD2. This CDR3 is 16 amino acids long. Germline V gene data show CDR1 as LGHNA and CDR2 as YNFKEQ. V was pared by 4 bases and J by 7 bases, with 9 bases of the junction left unmatched. CDR3 in DNA: TGTGCCAGCAGCCGAAGGGTCGGACTAGCGGGTAATGAGCAGTTCTTC. This gives the protein CASSRRVGLAGNEQFF.

V and J are TRBV11-3 and TRBJ2-2; a possible D gene is TRBD2 (6 bases). CDR3 length equals 15 residues. Between the trimmed V and J ends, which lost 5 bases and 5 bases, there was a span of 15 bases. Germline V lookup: CDR1 SGHNT, CDR2 YENEEA. Here the CDR3 reads CASSPGPGETGELFF. The CDR3, as DNA: TGTGCCAGCAGCCCAGGACCGGGGGAAACCGGGGAGCTGTTTTTT.

The CDR3 loop is CASSVVVGGTDTQYF. The CDR3, as DNA: TGTGCCAGCAGCGTAGTTGTGGGGGGCACAGATACGCAGTATTTT. The chain is built from TRBV9 and TRBJ2-3; D tentatively fits TRBD1 or TRBD2 (5 bases each). CDR3 length: 15 amino acids. CDR1 is SGDLS and CDR2 is YYNGEE in the germline V gene. V shed 0 bases and J shed 1 base, with 9 bases lying between them. The whole variable domain, filled in from reference TRBV9 and TRBJ2-3, reads DSGVTQTPKHLITATGQRVTLRCSPRSGDLSVYWYQQSLDQGLQFLIQYYNGEERAKGNILERFSAQQFPDLHSELNLSSLELGDSALYFCASSVVVGGTDTQYFGPGTRLTVL.

The V call is TRBV11-2, the J call TRBJ2-2; 13 positions match TRBD2. CDR3 length: 17 amino acids. The ends lost 5 bases at V and 8 bases at J; junction bases unmatched: 11. The V gene's germline CDR1 is SGHAT and CDR2 FQNNGV. The CDR3 DNA is TGTGCCAGCAGCGGTAGGACTAGCGGGAGCCCGAGAGGGGAGCTGTTTTTT. Protein product: CASSGRTSGSPRGELFF.

The chain couples TRBV27 to TRBJ2-3; D is ambiguous. From germline, CDR1 is MNHEY and CDR2 SMNVEV (reference sequence). Trimming removed 5 bases at V and 9 bases at J, with 12 bases between. The CDR3 is made up of 12 amino acids. CDR3 sequence (DNA): TGTGCCAGCAGTCCCCCGGCAGGAACGCAGTATTTT. Its protein product is CASSPPAGTQYF.

The genes are TRBV5-1 and TRBJ2-1; tentative D call: TRBD1 (6 bases). Looked up from germline, CDR1 is SGHRS and CDR2 is YFSETQ. This CDR3 has 15 residues. Trimming took 3 bases from V and 1 from J, leaving 11 bases between them. CDR3 in amino acids: CASSSGTTSYNEQFF. The CDR3 DNA is TGCGCCAGCAGCTCCGGGACAACTTCCTACAATGAGCAGTTCTTC.

The rearrangement links TRBV6-5 to TRBJ2-7; 12 bases align to TRBD2. Per the germline V gene, CDR1 is MNHEY and CDR2 is SVGAGI. Losses at the gene ends were 6 bases for V and 6 bases for J; bases not matched to a gene: 6. The CDR3 is 14 residues long. The chain's CDR3 is CASRMTSGGLEQYF. CDR3 nucleotide sequence: TGTGCCAGCAGAATGACTAGCGGGGGCCTCGAGCAGTACTTC.

The chain couples TRBV19 to TRBJ2-7, with 7 bases aligning to TRBD1. Looked up from germline, CDR1 is LNHDA and CDR2 is SQIVND (reference sequence). Trimming removed 10 bases from V and 1 base from J; junction bases left unmatched: 7. The CDR3 extends over 13 amino acids. The CDR3 bases are TGTGCCATTTCAAGGGGGCTATCCTACGAGCAGTACTTC. Protein product: CAISRGLSYEQYF.

This clone was seen a single time. The chain carries TRBV4-2 and TRBJ1-1; 8 bases align to TRBD1. The CDR3 contains 15 residues. The trim removed 6 bases at V and 5 bases at J, leaving 11 bases unmatched. CDR1 is LGHNA, CDR2 YNFKEQ, per germline. The CDR3 nucleotides read TGTGCCAGCAGGGAGACGACAGGGGTGCGAACTGAAGCTTTCTTT. Protein sequence: CASRETTGVRTEAFF.

The rearrangement links TRBV9 to TRBJ2-3, with 10 bases aligning to TRBD1. Trimming at V came to 4 bases and at J to 3 bases, leaving 8 bases not matched to a gene. The CDR3 covers 16 residues. Germline CDR1 is SGDLS and CDR2 is YYNGEE. The CDR3 nucleotides are TGTGCCAGCAGCCCCCGACAGGGGGCGAGGACAGATACGCAGTATTTT. This gives the protein CASSPRQGARTDTQYF.

Only a few counts were recorded for this clone. The chain combines TRBV19 with TRBJ1-5; tentatively, D is TRBD1 (6 bases). Germline V CDR1 and CDR2: LNHDA, SQIVND (reference sequence). The CDR3 spans 17 residues. Trimming removed 5 bases from V and 2 bases from J, with 19 bases in between. CDR3 sequence: CASSALQGEAGNQPQHF. CDR3 DNA: TGTGCCAGTAGTGCCCTACAGGGTGAAGCGGGCAATCAGCCCCAGCATTTT.

This clone was recorded a few times. V gene TRBV2 combines with J gene TRBJ2-7, with TRBD1 matching over 7 bases. With 8 bases clipped from V and 3 bases from J, the junction kept 1 base outside the gene matches. CDR3 length: 11 residues. Germline loops: CDR1 SNHLY, CDR2 FYNNEI. CDR3 sequence reads: CASGQVYEQYF. The CDR3 DNA reads as TGTGCCAGCGGACAGGTCTACGAGCAGTACTTC.

This clone was picked up a small number of times. This chain uses TRBV5-4 with TRBJ2-7; 9 bases are a match to TRBD1. This CDR3 has 14 amino acids. Germline V gene sequence: CDR1 SGHNT, CDR2 YYREEE (reference sequence). With V trimmed by 3 bases and J by 4 bases, 5 bases remained unmatched. The CDR3 DNA reads as TGTGCCAGCAGCTCGCCGGGACAGGGTTACGAGCAGTACTTC. Its translation is CASSSPGQGYEQYF.

This chain links TRBV11-3 with TRBJ2-7, with a tentative D call TRBD1 (6 bases). The ends were cut back, 1 base at V and 0 bases at J, with 7 bases in the middle. The CDR3 consists of 14 residues. Germline CDR1 SGHNT, CDR2 YENEEA. The CDR3 nucleotides are TGTGCCAGCAGCTTAGCAGGGGACTCCTACGAGCAGTACTTC. It specifies CASSLAGDSYEQYF.

The chain carries TRBV5-4 and TRBJ2-3; TRBD2 matches 13 bases. V dropped 5 bases and J dropped 2; count of bases not matched to a gene: 2. The germline gives CDR1 SGHNT, CDR2 YYREEE (reference sequence). This CDR3 is built from 15 residues. The CDR3 here is CASRGTSGATDTQYF. DNA of the CDR3: TGTGCCAGCAGGGGGACTAGCGGGGCCACAGATACGCAGTATTTT. Complete variable domain (other parts from reference TRBV5-4 and TRBJ2-3): ETGVTQSPTHLIKTRGQQVTLRCSSQSGHNTVSWYQQALGQGPQFIFQYYREEENGRGNFPPRFSGLQFPNYSSELNVNALELDDSALYLCASRGTSGATDTQYFGPGTRLTVL.

The chain employs TRBV5-6 and TRBJ1-2; D perhaps matches TRBD1 (6 bases). The germline V and J ends were trimmed by 2 bases and 8 bases, with 13 bases remaining between them. From germline, CDR1 is SGHDT and CDR2 YYEEEE. The CDR3 has 13 residues. The CDR3 coding sequence is TGTGCCAGCAGCTTTCTTAACAGGGAAGGCTACACCTTC. The encoded protein is CASSFLNREGYTF.

The rearrangement uses TRBV6-1 and TRBJ2-2; D is undetermined. CDR3 length equals 15 residues. Trimming cost V 2 bases and J 6 bases, with 13 bases left between them. Germline loops: CDR1 MNHNS, CDR2 SASEGT. In DNA form, the CDR3 reads TGTGCCAGCAGTGAAACCCGGCTGGGTTCCGGGGAGCTGTTTTTT. It translates to CASSETRLGSGELFF.

The rearrangement joins TRBV21-1 to TRBJ2-2; TRBD2 is the table's D call and was not checked against the DNA. TRBV21-1 is a known pseudogene. The CDR3 is 19 amino acids. CDR3 sequence reads: CASSKVSSQHTRGTGELFF. The CDR3 nucleotides are TGTGCCAGCAGCAAAGTAAGCAGCCAGCATACTCGAGGCACCGGGGAGCTGTTTTTT.

This chain uses TRBV19 with TRBJ1-2; D is possibly TRBD1 (6 bases). Germline CDR1 reads LNHDA; CDR2 reads SQIVND (reference sequence). CDR3 length: 15 residues. With 5 bases removed from V and 7 bases from J, the gap between germline ends came to 20 bases. This CDR3 reads CASSARPGQPSGYTF. As DNA, the CDR3 is TGTGCCAGTAGTGCGCGGCCGGGACAACCTTCTGGCTACACCTTC.

This chain uses TRBV5-6 with TRBJ1-1; D is possibly TRBD1 (5 bases). Germline V gives CDR1 SGHDT, CDR2 YYEEEE. This CDR3 has 14 amino acids. V was pared by 7 bases and J by 4 bases, with 17 bases between. As DNA, the CDR3 is TGTGCCAGCTCACGAGCAGGGCTGCTCACTGAAGCTTTCTTT. It translates to CASSRAGLLTEAFF.